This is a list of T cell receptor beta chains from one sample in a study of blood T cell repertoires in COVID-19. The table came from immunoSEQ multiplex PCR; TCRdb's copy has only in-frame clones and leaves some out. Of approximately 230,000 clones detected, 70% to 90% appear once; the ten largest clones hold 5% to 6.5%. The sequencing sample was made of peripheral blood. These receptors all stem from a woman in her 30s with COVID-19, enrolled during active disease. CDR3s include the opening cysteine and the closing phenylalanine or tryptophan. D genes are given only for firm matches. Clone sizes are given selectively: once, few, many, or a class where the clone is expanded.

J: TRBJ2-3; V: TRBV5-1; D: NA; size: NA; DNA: TGCGCCAGCAGCTTGCGGGCAGATACGCAGTATTTT; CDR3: CASSLRADTQYF
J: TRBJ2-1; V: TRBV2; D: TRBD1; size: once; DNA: TGTGCCTCCGACAGGGGGAATGAGCAGTTCTTC; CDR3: CASDRGNEQFF
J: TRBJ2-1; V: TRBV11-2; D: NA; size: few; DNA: TGTGCCAGCAGCTTAGATCGGAATGAGCAGTTCTTC; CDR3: CASSLDRNEQFF
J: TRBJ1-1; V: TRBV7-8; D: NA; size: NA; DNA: TGTGCCAGCAGCTTAACCAACAGAATGAACACTGAAGCTTTCTTT; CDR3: CASSLTNRMNTEAFF
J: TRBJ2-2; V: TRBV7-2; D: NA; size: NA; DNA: TGTGCCAGCAGCTTGTTAGCTGGGGCCGGCACCGGGGAGCTGTTTTTT; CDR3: CASSLLAGAGTGELFF
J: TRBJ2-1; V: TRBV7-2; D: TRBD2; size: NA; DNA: TGTGCCAGCAGCTTGGGGGGGACTAACTACAATGAGCAGTTCTTC; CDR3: CASSLGGTNYNEQFF
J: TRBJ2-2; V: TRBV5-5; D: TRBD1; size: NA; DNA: TGTGCCAGCAGCTTATTTGCAGGGGGAACCGGGGAGCTGTTTTTT; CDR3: CASSLFAGGTGELFF
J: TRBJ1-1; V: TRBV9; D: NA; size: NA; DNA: TGTGCCAGCAGTTTCCTGGGGGACGGGAGCACTGAAGCTTTCTTT; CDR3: CASSFLGDGSTEAFF
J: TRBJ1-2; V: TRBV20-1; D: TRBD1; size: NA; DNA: TGCAGTGCTAGTTTAGCGGACAGGGGCGCCCAGGGGATCGGCTACACCTTC; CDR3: CSASLADRGAQGIGYTF
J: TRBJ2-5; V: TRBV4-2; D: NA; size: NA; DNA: TGTGCCAGCAGCCCCCCCCACCCCTGGGAACACGGGATGACGGGGCAAGAGACCCAGTACTTC; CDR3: CASSPPHPWEHGMTGQETQYF
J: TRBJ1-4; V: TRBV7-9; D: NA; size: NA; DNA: TGTGCCAGCAGCCCCCGGACATTAAATGAAAAACTGTTTTTT; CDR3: CASSPRTLNEKLFF
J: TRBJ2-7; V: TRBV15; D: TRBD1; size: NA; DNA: TGTGCCACCAGCAGACTACCCGGGACAGGGGTTTACGAGCAGTACTTC; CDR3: CATSRLPGTGVYEQYF
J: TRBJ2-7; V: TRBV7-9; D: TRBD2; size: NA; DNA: TGTGCCAGCAGCTCCCTAGCGGGCACCTACGAGCAGTACTTC; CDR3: CASSSLAGTYEQYF
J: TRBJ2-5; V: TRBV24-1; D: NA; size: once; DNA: TGTGCCACCAGTGAACTTCGAGCCCAAGAGACCCAGTACTTC; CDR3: CATSELRAQETQYF
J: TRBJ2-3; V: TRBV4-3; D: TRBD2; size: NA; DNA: TGCGCCAGCAGCCAAGGGACTAGGACAGATACGCAGTATTTT; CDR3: CASSQGTRTDTQYF
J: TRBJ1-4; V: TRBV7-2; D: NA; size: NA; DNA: TGTGCCAGCAGCCACGGACAGCTCAATGAAAAACTGTTTTTT; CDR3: CASSHGQLNEKLFF
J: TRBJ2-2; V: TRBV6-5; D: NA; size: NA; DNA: TGTGCCAGCAGTTTGTCAGGGGCCGGGGAGCTGTTTTTT; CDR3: CASSLSGAGELFF
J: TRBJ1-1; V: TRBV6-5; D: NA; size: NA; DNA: TGTGCCAGCAGTTACGATGTTTGGACAACGGGTGAAGCTTTCTTT; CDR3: CASSYDVWTTGEAFF
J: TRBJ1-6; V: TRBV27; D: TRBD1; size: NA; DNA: TGTGCCAGCAAGAGAGGACAGGGAGGCAATTCACCCCTCCACTTT; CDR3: CASKRGQGGNSPLHF
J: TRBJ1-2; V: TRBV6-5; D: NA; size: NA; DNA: TGTGCCAGCAGTTACTCGGTTGGAGGGACCCACTATGGCTACACCTTC; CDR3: CASSYSVGGTHYGYTF
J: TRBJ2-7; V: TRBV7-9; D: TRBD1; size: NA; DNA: TGTGCCAGCAGCTTGGGGGACAGATCAGGGGACGAGCAGTACTTC; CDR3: CASSLGDRSGDEQYF
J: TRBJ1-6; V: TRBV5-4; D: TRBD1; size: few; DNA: TGTGCCAGCAGCACCATGGACAGGGGGAACTCACCCCTCCACTTT; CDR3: CASSTMDRGNSPLHF
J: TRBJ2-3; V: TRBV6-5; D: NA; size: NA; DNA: TGTGCCAGCAGTTACACCAAGACAGCGACAGATACGCAGTATTTT; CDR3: CASSYTKTATDTQYF
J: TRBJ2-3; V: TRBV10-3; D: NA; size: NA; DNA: TGTGCCATCAGGCCGGGAGAGGGAGATACGCAGTATTTT; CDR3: CAIRPGEGDTQYF
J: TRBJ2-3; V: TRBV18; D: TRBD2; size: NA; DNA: TGTGCCAGCTCACCACCGGGACTAGCGGGGATCACAGATACGCAGTATTTT; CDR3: CASSPPGLAGITDTQYF
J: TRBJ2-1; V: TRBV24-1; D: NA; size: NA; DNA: TGTGCCACCAGTGACCCATCGGGTAACGACTACAATGAGCAGTTCTTC; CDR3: CATSDPSGNDYNEQFF
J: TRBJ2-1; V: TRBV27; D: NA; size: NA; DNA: TGTGCCAGCAGTTACCTCCCCGTGGCCAATGAGCAGTTCTTC; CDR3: CASSYLPVANEQFF
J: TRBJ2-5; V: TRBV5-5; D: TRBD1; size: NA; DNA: TGTGCCAGCAGTTCGGGACAGATCCAAGAGACCCAGTACTTC; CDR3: CASSSGQIQETQYF
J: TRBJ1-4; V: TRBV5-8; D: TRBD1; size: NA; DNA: TGTGCCAGCAGCCTAGACAGGGGGAGCTTTAATGAAAAACTGTTTTTT; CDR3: CASSLDRGSFNEKLFF
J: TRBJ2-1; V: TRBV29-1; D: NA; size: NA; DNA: TGCAGCGCTGAAAGGGGTACCTACAATGAGCAGTTCTTC; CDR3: CSAERGTYNEQFF
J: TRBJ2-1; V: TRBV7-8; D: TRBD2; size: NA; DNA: TGTGCCAGCAGCCTCGCTAGCGGGGGAGGAGGTGAGCAGTTCTTC; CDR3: CASSLASGGGGEQFF
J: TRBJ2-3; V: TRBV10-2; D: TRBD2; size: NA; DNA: TGCGCCAGCAGTGACACAGGGACTAGCGGCACCGGGAGGGCAGATACGCAGTATTTT; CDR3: CASSDTGTSGTGRADTQYF
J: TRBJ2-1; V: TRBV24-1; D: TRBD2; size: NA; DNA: TGTGCCACCAGCTGGACTAGTGTCGATGAGCAGTTCTTC; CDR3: CATSWTSVDEQFF
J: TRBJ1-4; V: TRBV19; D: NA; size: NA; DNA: TGTGCCAGTAGTCCCCCGAGGAAGGGGGGGGAAAAACTGTTTTTT; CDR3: CASSPPRKGGEKLFF
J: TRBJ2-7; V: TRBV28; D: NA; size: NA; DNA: TGTGCCAGCAGTGCCCCGCGACAGGTGGGCTACGAGCAGTACTTC; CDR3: CASSAPRQVGYEQYF
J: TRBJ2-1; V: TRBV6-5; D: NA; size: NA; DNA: TGTGCCAGCAGTTATTCGCACAGGGTGGGCAATGAGCAGTTCTTC; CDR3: CASSYSHRVGNEQFF
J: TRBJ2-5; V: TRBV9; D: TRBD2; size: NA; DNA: TGTGCCAGCAGCGTATGGGGCGGGGGGCAAGAGACCCAGTACTTC; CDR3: CASSVWGGGQETQYF
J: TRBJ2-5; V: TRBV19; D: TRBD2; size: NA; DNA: TGTGCCAGTAGTATCGGACTAGCGGGGGTAAAACAAGAGACCCAGTACTTC; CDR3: CASSIGLAGVKQETQYF
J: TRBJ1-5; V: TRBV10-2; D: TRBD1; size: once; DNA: TGCGCCAGCAGTGGGGCAGGGGGAGGTCAGCCCCAGCATTTT; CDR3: CASSGAGGGQPQHF
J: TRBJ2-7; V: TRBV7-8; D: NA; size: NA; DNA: TGTGCCAGCAGCTTAGCGGGGGGGCCCCACGAGCAGTACTTC; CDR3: CASSLAGGPHEQYF
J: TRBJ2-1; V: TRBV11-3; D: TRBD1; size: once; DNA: TGTGCCAGCAGCAGACAGGGTGTTCCAAGTGGTGAGCAGTTCTTC; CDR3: CASSRQGVPSGEQFF
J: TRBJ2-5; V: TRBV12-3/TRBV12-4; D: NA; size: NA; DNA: TGTGCCAGCAGTTTAGAGAGGACCCAGTACTTC; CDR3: CASSLERTQYF
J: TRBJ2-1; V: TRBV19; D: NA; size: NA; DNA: TGTGCCAGTTCTGGGGGGTTGCACAATGAGCAGTTCTTC; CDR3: CASSGGLHNEQFF
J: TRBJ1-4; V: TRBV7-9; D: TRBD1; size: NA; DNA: TGTGCCAACGGACTACAGGGGGCGCTGGGTGAAAAACTGTTTTTT; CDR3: CANGLQGALGEKLFF
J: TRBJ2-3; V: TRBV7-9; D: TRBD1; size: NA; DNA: TGTGCCAGCAGCCCGGGACAGGGGAGCACAGATACGCAGTATTTT; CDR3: CASSPGQGSTDTQYF
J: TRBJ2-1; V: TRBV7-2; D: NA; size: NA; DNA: TGTGCCAGCAGCGCTTCAGGGTCCTACAATGAGCAGTTCTTC; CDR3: CASSASGSYNEQFF
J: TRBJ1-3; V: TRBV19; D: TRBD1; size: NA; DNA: TGTGCCAGTAGTGGGACAGGCTCTGGAAACACCATATATTTT; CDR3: CASSGTGSGNTIYF
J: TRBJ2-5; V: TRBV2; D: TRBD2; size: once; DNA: TGTGCCAGCAGATTGACTAGCGGGGGGCCTACTCCCCAGTACTTC; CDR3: CASRLTSGGPTPQYF
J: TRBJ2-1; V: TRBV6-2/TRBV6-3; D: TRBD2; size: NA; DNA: TGTGCCAGCAGTTACGCCACAACTAGCGGGAGGGGAGATGAGCAGTTCTTC; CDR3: CASSYATTSGRGDEQFF
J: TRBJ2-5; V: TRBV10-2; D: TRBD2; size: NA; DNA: TGCGCCAGCAGTTCCGAAGCGGGGGGTCCAGAGACCCAGTACTTC; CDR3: CASSSEAGGPETQYF
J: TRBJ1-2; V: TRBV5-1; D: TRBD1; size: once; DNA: TGCGCCAGCAGCTGGACAGGGGCTTCTGGCTACACCTTC; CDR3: CASSWTGASGYTF
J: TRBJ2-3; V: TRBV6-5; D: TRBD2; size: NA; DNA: TGTGCCAGCACCACAAGCGGGAGAAGCACAGATACGCAGTATTTT; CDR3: CASTTSGRSTDTQYF
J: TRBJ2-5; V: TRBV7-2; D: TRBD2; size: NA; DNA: TGTGCCAGCAGCTTTGGCGGGGGGGACCAAGAGACCCAGTACTTC; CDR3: CASSFGGGDQETQYF